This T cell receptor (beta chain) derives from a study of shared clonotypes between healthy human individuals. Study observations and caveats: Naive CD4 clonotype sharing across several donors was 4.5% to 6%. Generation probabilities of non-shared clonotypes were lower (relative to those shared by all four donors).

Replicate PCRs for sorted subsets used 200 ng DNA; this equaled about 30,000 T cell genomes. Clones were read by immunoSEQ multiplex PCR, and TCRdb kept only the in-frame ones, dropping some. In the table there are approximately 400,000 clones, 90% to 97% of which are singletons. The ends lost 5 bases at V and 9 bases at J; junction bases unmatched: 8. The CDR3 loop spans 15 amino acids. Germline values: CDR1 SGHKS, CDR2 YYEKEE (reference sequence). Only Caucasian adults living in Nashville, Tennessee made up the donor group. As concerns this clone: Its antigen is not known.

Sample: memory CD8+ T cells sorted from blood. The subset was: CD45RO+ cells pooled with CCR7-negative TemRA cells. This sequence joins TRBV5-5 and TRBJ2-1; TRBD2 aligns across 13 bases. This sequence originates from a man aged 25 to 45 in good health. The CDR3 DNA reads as TGTGCCAGCAGACTCGGGACTAGCGGGAAATTTGAGCAGTTCTTC. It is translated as CASRLGTSGKFEQFF. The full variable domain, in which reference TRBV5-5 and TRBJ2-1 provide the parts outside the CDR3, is DAGVTQSPTHLIKTRGQQVTLRCSPISGHKSVSWYQQVLGQGPQFIFQYYEKEERGRGNFPDRFSARQFPNYSSELNVNALLLGDSALYLCASRLGTSGKFEQFFGPGTRLTVL.